This T cell receptor beta chain was profiled in a study of blood T cell repertoires in COVID-19 (dated by TCRdb to the early 2020s). With regard to the full study: The collaborator samples originated in the United States, Italy and Spain and spanned the acute and convalescent phases of COVID-19. The material from the prospective study consisted of cDNA or gDNA derived from T cells, B-cell-depleted T cells, or PBMCs. The sample metadata nearly always contained a de-identified subject ID, COVID-19 status, age in years and sex. Subjects who had been exposed to COVID-19, were actively infected with it, or had recovered from it provided the deeply sampled blood TCRbeta repertoires that made up the dataset. Where available, HLA class I and class II types were obtained from metadata supplied by the sample provider rather than from assay-based typing. The samples were drawn from two sources: the first 160 participants of the ongoing ImmuneRACE study, and 1,000 to 1,500 subjects contributed by 6 global collaborators. The repertoires were released in a freely available public database intended as a resource for research on the immune response to SARS-CoV-2. Study-level results and caveats: The quantity of clinical and demographic metadata differed by source and by participant and was supplied without curation.

Comments on this clone: Its target antigen remains unknown. Within one base of it there is no much larger clone, and no base qualities were kept.

The immunoSEQ Assay, a bias-controlled multiplex PCR, was used to amplify TCRbeta CDR3 regions from genomic DNA. The paper's processing steps were these. Nucleated cell counts per sample were estimated from amplification of reference gene primers within the assay. To quantify the absolute abundance of each unique TCRbeta CDR3 rearrangement, sequence reads were collapsed and filtered. For each sample, productive Simpson clonality was calculated as the square root of Simpson's diversity index across productive rearrangements. TCRdb retrieved this table from immuneACCESS and kept in-frame rearrangements only. Not all clones are present; in checked studies, unresolved V genes account for under half, and no reason is known for the remainder. The D gene and trimming were derived from the DNA, and the V and J assignments and clone size from that table. The sample table lists about 110,000 clones, about four fifths of them with a count of one. The ten largest clonotypes hold 4% to 4.5% of the sample.

Collaborating institutions collected whole blood in K2EDTA tubes following their own protocols. Collaborator samples were shipped for TCRbeta analysis as frozen whole blood, isolated PBMCs, or DNA extracted from either sample type. Cut back by 2 bases and 6 bases, the V and J ends lie 14 bases apart. The germline V gene provides CDR1 SNHLY and CDR2 FYNNEI. CDR3 length: 15 amino acids, cysteine to phenylalanine. Just the 45-base CDR3 DNA is kept, in frame starting at base 1. The material sequenced was peripheral blood. Recombination joined TRBV2 with TRBJ2-1; 6 matching bases give a weak D call of TRBD2. The sequence was collected from a woman aged 65 to 85 with acute or convalescent COVID-19. The sequenced DNA: TGTGCCAGCAGTGAAAGTAGCGGCGGCGGCAATGAGCAGTTCTTC. Its translation is CASSESSGGGNEQFF.